The 32 T cell receptor beta chains below all came from one sample that was sequenced in a study of blood T cell repertoires in COVID-19. TCRdb's table, derived via immunoSEQ multiplex PCR, lists solely in-frame clones and lacks some. The sample comprises about 55,000 clones, 75% to 95% of which are singletons, and approximately 15% rests with the top ten. Material: peripheral blood. These receptors came from an elderly man with acute or convalescent COVID-19.

The chain uses TRBV2 and TRBJ1-2; D gene uncertain. Germline CDR1 and CDR2: SNHLY and FYNNEI. CDR3 length: 15 amino acids. V lost 4 bases to trimming and J lost 1 base, with 13 bases between them. CDR3 loop: CASSAEDGINYGYTF. The CDR3 DNA reads as TGTGCCAGCAGTGCGGAGGACGGAATTAACTATGGCTACACCTTC.

This clone was seen a handful of times. The chain recombines TRBV10-3 with TRBJ2-1, with 12 bases aligning to TRBD2. CDR1 is ENHRY, CDR2 SYGVKD, per germline. This CDR3 has 16 amino acids. V gave up 4 bases and J gave up 4 bases; unmatched junction bases: 5. The CDR3 here is CAISGPGTSGYNEQFF. The CDR3 nucleotides are TGTGCCATCAGTGGTCCCGGGACTAGCGGGTACAATGAGCAGTTCTTC.

The chain couples TRBV6-5 to TRBJ2-1; TRBD1 aligns across 8 bases. This CDR3 spans 14 amino acids. The junction had 5 bases not matched to a gene; V was cut back by 0 bases and J by 10 bases. CDR1 and CDR2 (germline): MNHEY, SVGAGI. In DNA, the CDR3 is TGTGCCAGCAGTTACTCGGACAGGGTTTGGGAGCAGTTCTTC. Its protein is CASSYSDRVWEQFF.

J is TRBJ2-7 and V is TRBV6-5, with D possibly TRBD2 on 6 matching bases. The germline gives CDR1 MNHEY, CDR2 SVGAGI. The V end was cut by 6 bases, the J end by 2 bases, with 17 bases between. CDR3 size: 15 residues. The CDR3 loop reads CASSQTGTPAYEQYF. The CDR3 coding sequence is TGTGCCAGCAGCCAAACCGGGACTCCCGCCTACGAGCAGTACTTC.

V and J are TRBV3-1 (or the pseudogene TRBV3-2) and TRBJ1-6; 10 nucleotides match TRBD1. The CDR3 totals 14 residues. Germline V gene lookup returns CDR1 LGHDT and CDR2 YNNKEL (reference sequence). V lost 4 bases to trimming and J lost 8 bases; unmatched junction nucleotides: 2. CDR3 bases: TGTGCCAGCAGCCTTGGGACAGGGGATTCACCCCTCCACTTT. This translates into CASSLGTGDSPLHF.

The J gene is TRBJ2-5, the V gene TRBV29-1; TRBD1 matches 8 bases. Germline V gives CDR1 SQVTM, CDR2 ANQGSEA. V lost 3 bases and J lost 4; bases outside the gene matches: 10. This CDR3 is 15 amino acids long. The DNA for the CDR3 is TGCAGCGTTGAGATGGGCAGGGGGCTTGGAGAGACCCAGTACTTC. It yields the protein CSVEMGRGLGETQYF.

The chain employs TRBV11-2 and TRBJ2-2; the match to TRBD2 covers 9 bases. The J segment lost 6 bases and the V segment lost 0 bases, leaving 5 bases of the junction unmatched. The V gene's germline CDR1 is SGHAT and CDR2 FQNNGV. The CDR3 contains 16 residues. The CDR3 spells CASSLDGGGASGELFF. The CDR3 DNA is TGTGCCAGCAGCTTAGACGGCGGGGGGGCCTCCGGGGAGCTGTTTTTT.

V and J are TRBV4-1 and TRBJ2-5; 10 nucleotides agree with TRBD2. Germline V lookup: CDR1 MGHRA, CDR2 YSYEKL. V lost 1 base and J lost 5; bases outside the gene matches: 10. The CDR3 length is 17 residues. The CDR3 protein is CASSQAEAGGPWETQYF. The CDR3 DNA sequence: TGCGCCAGCAGCCAAGCCGAAGCGGGGGGGCCTTGGGAGACCCAGTACTTC.

The rearrangement uses TRBV5-6 and TRBJ2-5; D may be TRBD1 (7 bases). The CDR3 is made up of 16 amino acids. The germline V and J ends were trimmed by 0 bases and 5 bases, with 17 bases remaining between them. The germline gives CDR1 SGHDT, CDR2 YYEEEE. The CDR3 coding sequence is TGTGCCAGCAGCTTGGTCGGGGCAGGGGGGTTGGAGACCCAGTACTTC. It encodes CASSLVGAGGLETQYF.

This clone was seen once. The CDR3 coding sequence is TGCGCCAGCAGCTTGGACCTAGCGGGGGGACCGAGCTACGAGCAGTACTTC. This encodes CASSLDLAGGPSYEQYF. The J gene is TRBJ2-7, the V gene TRBV5-1, with 11 bases that match TRBD2. The V gene's germline CDR1 is SGHRS and CDR2 YFSETQ. This CDR3 has 17 residues. Trimming took 0 bases from V and 3 from J; bases not matched to a gene: 8.

The CDR3 spells CAISAPASQGDTQYF. The CDR3 bases are TGTGCCATCAGTGCCCCGGCTTCCCAGGGAGATACGCAGTATTTT. This chain connects TRBV10-3 to TRBJ2-3; TRBD1 is a possible D gene (5 bases). The germline CDR1 and CDR2 sequences are ENHRY and SYGVKD. V dropped 4 bases and J dropped 5 bases, with 16 bases sitting between them. The CDR3 spans 15 residues.

The chain employs TRBV5-1 and TRBJ1-2; 9 bases map to TRBD1. Looked up from germline, CDR1 is SGHRS and CDR2 is YFSETQ. This CDR3 has 14 amino acids. The junction had 7 bases not matched to a gene; V was cut back by 3 bases and J by 7 bases. CDR3 amino acids: CASSSGTGIPGYTF. The DNA for the CDR3 is TGCGCCAGCAGCTCCGGGACAGGGATTCCTGGCTACACCTTC.

The chain employs TRBV19 and TRBJ1-1; TRBD1 matches 7 bases. Trimming cost V 3 bases and J 7 bases; bases outside gene matches: 2. CDR3 length: 12 residues. Germline V gene sequence: CDR1 LNHDA, CDR2 SQIVND (reference sequence). CDR3 sequence: CASSIQGGEAFF. The CDR3 nucleotides are TGTGCCAGTAGTATCCAGGGGGGTGAAGCTTTCTTT.

The V gene is TRBV13, the J gene TRBJ2-3; the D gene is possibly TRBD1 (5 bases). V was shortened by 2 bases and J by 2 bases, with 8 bases between the two germline ends. This CDR3 is 14 amino acids long. Germline assignment: CDR1 PRHDT and CDR2 FYEKMQ (reference sequence). CDR3 in DNA: TGTGCCAGCAGCTTAAGGGGCGACACAGATACGCAGTATTTT. It translates to CASSLRGDTDTQYF.

The chain employs TRBV28 and TRBJ1-4; maybe TRBD1 (5 bases). Germline V CDR1 and CDR2: MDHEN, SYDVKM. This CDR3 is built from 14 residues. V was clipped by 6 bases and J by 8 bases, with 16 bases between them. The CDR3 spells CASSPGDSPEKLFF. CDR3 in DNA: TGTGCCAGCAGCCCCGGTGACAGCCCAGAAAAACTGTTTTTT.

This chain links TRBV18 with TRBJ2-7, with 7 positions matching TRBD1. Trimming at V came to 2 bases and at J to 6 bases, leaving 16 bases not matched to a gene. The CDR3 is 17 amino acids. Germline CDR1 is KGHSH and CDR2 is LQKENI. CDR3 DNA sequence: TGTGCCAGCTCACCAACAATACCGGGACAGCCGGCGAGCGAGCAGTACTTC. This encodes CASSPTIPGQPASEQYF.

This chain links TRBV6-6 with TRBJ2-7; D gene ambiguous. CDR1 is MNHNY, CDR2 SVGAGI, per germline (reference sequence). The CDR3 runs 13 residues. Deletions cut 0 bases from V and 1 base from J, with 4 bases between. The CDR3 DNA follows: TGTGCCAGCAGTTACTCGGCTTCCTACGAGCAGTACTTC. Translated, it gives CASSYSASYEQYF.

V and J are TRBV5-1 and TRBJ2-7; 8 bases align to TRBD2. CDR3 length: 18 residues. CDR1 is SGHRS and CDR2 is YFSETQ in the germline V gene. V lost 0 bases and J lost 2; bases outside the gene matches: 13. In DNA, the CDR3 is TGCGCCAGCAGCTTGGCCCCGGCGGGGGGACGGACGACCTACGAGCAGTACTTC. Translated, it gives CASSLAPAGGRTTYEQYF.

The rearrangement joins TRBV19 to TRBJ1-4, with 7 positions matching TRBD1. The germline gives CDR1 LNHDA, CDR2 SQIVND (reference sequence). The trim removed 5 bases at V and 8 bases at J, leaving 11 bases unmatched. The CDR3 extends over 15 amino acids. The DNA of the CDR3 is TGTGCCAGTAGTCCTCCGGGGACAGCTAGAGAAAAACTGTTTTTT. This encodes CASSPPGTAREKLFF.

This rearrangement joins TRBV7-6 to TRBJ2-5, with 8 bases lining up with TRBD1. J lost 2 bases, V lost 5 bases, and 10 bases had no gene match. CDR3 length: 16 residues. Germline V CDR1 and CDR2: SGHVS, FNYEAQ. The CDR3 here is CASSPGQGVRQETQYF. CDR3 nucleotides: TGTGCCAGCAGCCCCGGACAGGGAGTGAGGCAAGAGACCCAGTACTTC.

V is TRBV19 and J is TRBJ1-1; 12 nucleotides align to TRBD1. J gave up 6 bases and V 10 bases, and 12 bases lay outside the gene matches. Germline V lookup: CDR1 LNHDA, CDR2 SQIVND (reference sequence). The CDR3 loop spans 15 amino acids. The CDR3 region is CATTAGQGAFSEAFF. CDR3 sequence (DNA): TGTGCCACTACGGCGGGACAGGGGGCTTTTTCTGAAGCTTTCTTT.

This sequence joins TRBV18 and TRBJ2-1; 13 bases map to TRBD2. The germline gives CDR1 KGHSH, CDR2 LQKENI. The CDR3 has 16 amino acids. The J segment lost 1 base and the V segment lost 6 bases, leaving 3 bases of the junction unmatched. The CDR3 nucleotides are TGTGCCAGCTCGGGGACTAGCGGGGAATCCTACAATGAGCAGTTCTTC. Its translation is CASSGTSGESYNEQFF.

This clone was counted once. The gene calls are TRBV2 and TRBJ2-3, with 11 bases lining up with TRBD2. V gave up 5 bases and J gave up 5 bases; unmatched junction bases: 3. The CDR3 totals 14 residues. Germline lookup yields CDR1 SNHLY and CDR2 FYNNEI. CDR3 residues: CASSLAGGGDTQYF. Written as DNA, the CDR3 is TGTGCCAGCAGTCTAGCGGGGGGCGGAGATACGCAGTATTTT.

The chain joins TRBV6-6 to TRBJ2-5; 12 bases agree with TRBD2. J gave up 1 base and V 6 bases, and 6 bases lay outside the gene matches. The CDR3 length is 16 residues. In germline, CDR1 is MNHNY, CDR2 SVGAGI (reference sequence). This CDR3 is CASSRTSGALQETQYF. The CDR3, as DNA: TGTGCCAGCAGCAGGACTAGCGGGGCGCTCCAAGAGACCCAGTACTTC.

The chain carries TRBV3-1 (or the pseudogene TRBV3-2) and TRBJ2-7, with a weak D call TRBD1 (5 bases). The V gene lost 1 base and the J gene lost 2 bases, with 9 bases spanning the gap. CDR1 is LGHDT and CDR2 is YNNKEL in the germline V gene (reference sequence). The length of the CDR3 is 14 residues. The DNA of the CDR3 is TGTGCCAGCAGCCAAGGGATCAGGGCCTACGAGCAGTACTTC. Translating gives CASSQGIRAYEQYF.

The rearrangement uses TRBV19 and TRBJ2-1, with 8 bases aligning to TRBD1. CDR1 and CDR2 from the germline V gene are LNHDA and SQIVND (reference sequence). The CDR3 is 14 amino acids. V was pared by 5 bases and J by 4 bases, with 4 bases of the junction left unmatched. The CDR3 coding sequence is TGTGCCAGTAGTCCCGGGACAGGTTACAATGAGCAGTTCTTC. Its translation: CASSPGTGYNEQFF.

The chain combines TRBV9 with TRBJ2-2; 16 bases align to TRBD2. J was trimmed by 5 bases and V by 4 bases; bases with no gene match: 5. There are 17 residues in the CDR3. CDR1 and CDR2 from the germline V gene are SGDLS and YYNGEE. The CDR3 nucleotides are TGTGCCAGCAGCAAAGGGACTAGCGGGGGGGTAACCGGGGAGCTGTTTTTT. Protein: CASSKGTSGGVTGELFF.

The chain links TRBV19 to TRBJ2-1, with D perhaps TRBD2 (5 bases). Germline V gene sequence: CDR1 LNHDA, CDR2 SQIVND (reference sequence). The CDR3 runs to 11 residues. V was pared by 8 bases and J by 14 bases, with 16 bases between. The CDR3 DNA reads as TGTGCCAGTGGAACTAGTTCACGGGAGTTCTTC. This sequence encodes CASGTSSREFF.

The chain's CDR3 is CASSLPNNSPLHF. DNA of the CDR3: TGTGCCAGCAGCTTGCCTAATAATTCACCCCTCCACTTT. V and J are TRBV7-9 and TRBJ1-6, with D uncertain. CDR3 size: 13 residues. CDR1 is SEHNR and CDR2 is FQNEAQ in the germline V gene (reference sequence). V shed 3 bases and J shed 5 bases, with 5 bases lying between them.

The chain joins TRBV3-1 (or the pseudogene TRBV3-2) to TRBJ1-2; D gene ambiguous. Germline V gene data show CDR1 as LGHDT and CDR2 as YNNKEL (reference sequence). The V end lost 0 bases, the J end lost 8 bases, and 16 bases lay between the germline ends. The CDR3 consists of 15 residues. The CDR3 DNA is TGTGCCAGCAGCCAAGACGAGGTCCACACCCTGGGCTACACCTTC. Translation gives CASSQDEVHTLGYTF.

This clone was observed many times. The chain combines TRBV29-1 with TRBJ2-7; 7 nucleotides align to TRBD2. This CDR3 spans 13 amino acids. From germline, CDR1 is SQVTM and CDR2 ANQGSEA. The trim removed 3 bases at V and 1 base at J, leaving 3 bases unmatched. The DNA for the CDR3 is TGCAGCGTTGATTTGGGGGGGTCCTACGAGCAGTACTTC. This gives the protein CSVDLGGSYEQYF.

The chain uses TRBV12-3 or TRBV12-4 and TRBJ2-1; D is possibly TRBD2 (6 bases). V shed 5 bases and J shed 5 bases, with 10 bases lying between them. The CDR3 length is 13 residues. Written as DNA, the CDR3 is TGTGCCAGCAGTGGGACTTTGAACAATGAGCAGTTCTTC. Amino acid sequence: CASSGTLNNEQFF.